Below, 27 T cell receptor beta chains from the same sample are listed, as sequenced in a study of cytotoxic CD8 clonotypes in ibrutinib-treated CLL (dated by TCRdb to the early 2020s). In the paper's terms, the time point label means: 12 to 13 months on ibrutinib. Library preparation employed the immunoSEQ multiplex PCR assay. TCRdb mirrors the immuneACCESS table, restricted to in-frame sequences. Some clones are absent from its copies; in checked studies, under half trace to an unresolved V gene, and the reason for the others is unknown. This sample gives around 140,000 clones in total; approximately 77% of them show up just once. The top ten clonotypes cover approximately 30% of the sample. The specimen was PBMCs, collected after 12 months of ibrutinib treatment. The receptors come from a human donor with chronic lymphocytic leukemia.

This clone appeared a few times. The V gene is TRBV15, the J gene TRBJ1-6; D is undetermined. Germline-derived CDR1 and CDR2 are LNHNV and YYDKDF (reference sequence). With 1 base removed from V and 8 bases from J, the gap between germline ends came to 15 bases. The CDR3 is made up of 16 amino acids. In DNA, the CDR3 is TGTGCCACCAGCAGAGTTTCCGGGGAAAGGGATTCACCCCTCCACTTT. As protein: CATSRVSGERDSPLHF.

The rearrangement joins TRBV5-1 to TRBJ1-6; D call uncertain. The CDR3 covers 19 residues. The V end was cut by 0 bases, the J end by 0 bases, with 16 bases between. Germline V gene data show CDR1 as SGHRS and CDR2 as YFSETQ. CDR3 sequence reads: CASSLASQASSSYNSPLHF. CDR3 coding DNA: TGCGCCAGCAGCTTGGCCTCGCAGGCCTCCAGCTCCTATAATTCACCCCTCCACTTT.

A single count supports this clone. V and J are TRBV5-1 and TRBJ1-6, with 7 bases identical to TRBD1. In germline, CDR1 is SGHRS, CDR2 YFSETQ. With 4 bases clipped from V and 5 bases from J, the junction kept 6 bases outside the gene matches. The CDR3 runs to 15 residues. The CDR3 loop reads CASSITGTDNSPLHF. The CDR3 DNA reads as TGCGCCAGCAGCATCACCGGGACAGATAATTCACCCCTCCACTTT.

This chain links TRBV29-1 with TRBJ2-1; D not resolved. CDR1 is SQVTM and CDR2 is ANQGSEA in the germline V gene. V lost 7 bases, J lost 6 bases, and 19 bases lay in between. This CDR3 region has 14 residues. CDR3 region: CSAPVVGVVNEQFF. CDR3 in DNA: TGCAGCGCTCCAGTGGTTGGCGTGGTCAATGAGCAGTTCTTC.

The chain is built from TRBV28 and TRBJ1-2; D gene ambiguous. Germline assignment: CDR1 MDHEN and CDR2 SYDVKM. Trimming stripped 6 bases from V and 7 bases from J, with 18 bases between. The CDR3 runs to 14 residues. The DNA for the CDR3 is TGTGCCAGCAGAATTCAAGCCCCGGGAGTTGGCTACACCTTC. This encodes CASRIQAPGVGYTF.

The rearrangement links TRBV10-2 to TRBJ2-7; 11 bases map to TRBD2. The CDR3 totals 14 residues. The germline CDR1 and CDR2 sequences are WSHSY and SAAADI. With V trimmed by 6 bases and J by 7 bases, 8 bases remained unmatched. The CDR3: CASRRLAGLGEQYF. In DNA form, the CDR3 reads TGCGCCAGCAGGCGACTAGCGGGATTGGGGGAGCAGTACTTC.

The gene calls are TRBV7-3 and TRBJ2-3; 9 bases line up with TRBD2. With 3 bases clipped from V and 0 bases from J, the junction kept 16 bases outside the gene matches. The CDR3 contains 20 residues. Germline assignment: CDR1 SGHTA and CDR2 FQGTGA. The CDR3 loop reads CASSFTGTSSNFTSTDTQYF. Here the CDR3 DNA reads TGTGCCAGCAGCTTTACCGGGACTAGCTCTAATTTCACTAGCACAGATACGCAGTATTTT.

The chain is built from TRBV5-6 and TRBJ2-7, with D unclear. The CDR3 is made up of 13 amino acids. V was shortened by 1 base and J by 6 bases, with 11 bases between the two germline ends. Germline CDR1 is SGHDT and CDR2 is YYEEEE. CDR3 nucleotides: TGTGCCAGCAGCTTGCAAGGAATCGTCGAGCAGTACTTC. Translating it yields CASSLQGIVEQYF.

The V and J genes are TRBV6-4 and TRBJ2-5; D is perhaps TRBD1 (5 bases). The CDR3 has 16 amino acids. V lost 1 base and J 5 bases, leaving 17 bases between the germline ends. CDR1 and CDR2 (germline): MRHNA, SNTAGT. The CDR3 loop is CASSDYVQGIWETQYF. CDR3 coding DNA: TGTGCCAGCAGTGACTATGTTCAGGGAATATGGGAGACCCAGTACTTC.

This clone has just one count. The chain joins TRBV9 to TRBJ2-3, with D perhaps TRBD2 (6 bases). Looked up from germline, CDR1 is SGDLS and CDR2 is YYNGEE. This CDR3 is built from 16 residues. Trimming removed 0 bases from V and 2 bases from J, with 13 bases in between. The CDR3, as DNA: TGTGCCAGCAGCGTAGAGGTAGCGGTAAACACAGATACGCAGTATTTT. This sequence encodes CASSVEVAVNTDTQYF.

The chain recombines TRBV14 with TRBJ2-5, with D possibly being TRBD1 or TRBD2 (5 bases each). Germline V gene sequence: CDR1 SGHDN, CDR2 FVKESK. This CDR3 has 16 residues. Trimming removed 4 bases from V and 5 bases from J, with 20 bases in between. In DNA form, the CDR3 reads TGTGCCAGCAGCCCCCTCGAGTCGGGGCTGACGGAGACCCAGTACTTC. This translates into CASSPLESGLTETQYF.

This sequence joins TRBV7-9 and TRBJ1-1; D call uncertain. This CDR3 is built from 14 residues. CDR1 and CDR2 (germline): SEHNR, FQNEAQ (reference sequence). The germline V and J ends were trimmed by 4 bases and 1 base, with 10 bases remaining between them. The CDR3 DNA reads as TGTGCCAGCAGCTCCCCGCCCGAGAACACTGAAGCTTTCTTT. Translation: CASSSPPENTEAFF.

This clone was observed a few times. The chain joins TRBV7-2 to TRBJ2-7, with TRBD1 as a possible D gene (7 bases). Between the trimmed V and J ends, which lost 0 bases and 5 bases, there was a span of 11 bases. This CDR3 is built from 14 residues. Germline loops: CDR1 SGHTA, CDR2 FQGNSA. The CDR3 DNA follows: TGTGCCAGCAGCTTAGCCCCAGGGGGGCACGAGCAGTACTTC. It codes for CASSLAPGGHEQYF.

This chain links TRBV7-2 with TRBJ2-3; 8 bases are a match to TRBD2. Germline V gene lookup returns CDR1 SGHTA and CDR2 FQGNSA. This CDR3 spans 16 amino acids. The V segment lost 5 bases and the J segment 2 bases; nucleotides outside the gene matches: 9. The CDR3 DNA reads TGTGCCAGCAGCCCGGAGGCGGGAGGCGCCACAGATACGCAGTATTTT. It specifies CASSPEAGGATDTQYF.

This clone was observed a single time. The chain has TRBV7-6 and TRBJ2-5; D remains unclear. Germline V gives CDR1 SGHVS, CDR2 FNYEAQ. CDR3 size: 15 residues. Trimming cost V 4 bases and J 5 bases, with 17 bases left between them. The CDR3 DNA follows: TGTGCCAGCAGCTCCGCGTGGTCCCCCGGGGAGACCCAGTACTTC. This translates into CASSSAWSPGETQYF.

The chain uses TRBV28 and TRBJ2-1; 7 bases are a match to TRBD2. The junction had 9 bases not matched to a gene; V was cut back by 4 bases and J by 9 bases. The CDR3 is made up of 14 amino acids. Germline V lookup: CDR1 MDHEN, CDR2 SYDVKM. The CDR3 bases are TGTGCCAGCAGTTCGCCGGGGGAGCGGGGTGAGCAGTTCTTC. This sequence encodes CASSSPGERGEQFF.

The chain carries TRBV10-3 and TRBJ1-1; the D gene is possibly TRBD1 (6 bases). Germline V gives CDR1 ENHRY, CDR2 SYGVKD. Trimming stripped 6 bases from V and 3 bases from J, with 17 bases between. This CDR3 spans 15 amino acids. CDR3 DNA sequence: TGTGCCATCAGGGAGGGCAGGGGTGGGGACACTGAAGCTTTCTTT. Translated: CAIREGRGGDTEAFF.

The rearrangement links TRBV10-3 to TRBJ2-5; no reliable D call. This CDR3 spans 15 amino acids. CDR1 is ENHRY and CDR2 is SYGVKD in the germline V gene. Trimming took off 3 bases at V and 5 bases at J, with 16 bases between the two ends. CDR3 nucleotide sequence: TGTGCCATCAGTGAAGGTTCGGTGCGGCGGGAGACCCAGTACTTC. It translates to CAISEGSVRRETQYF.

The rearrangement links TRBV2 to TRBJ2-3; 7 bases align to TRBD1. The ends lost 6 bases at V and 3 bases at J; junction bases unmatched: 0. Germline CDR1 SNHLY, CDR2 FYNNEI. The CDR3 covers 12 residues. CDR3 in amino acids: CASRDRTDTQYF. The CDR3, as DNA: TGTGCCAGCAGGGACAGGACAGATACGCAGTATTTT.

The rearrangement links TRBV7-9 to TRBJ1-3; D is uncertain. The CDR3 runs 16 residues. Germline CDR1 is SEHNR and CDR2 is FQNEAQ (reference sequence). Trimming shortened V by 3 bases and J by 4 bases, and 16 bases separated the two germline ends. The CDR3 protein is CASSFDKAWPGNTIYF. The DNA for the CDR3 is TGTGCCAGCAGCTTTGATAAGGCGTGGCCGGGAAACACCATATATTTT.

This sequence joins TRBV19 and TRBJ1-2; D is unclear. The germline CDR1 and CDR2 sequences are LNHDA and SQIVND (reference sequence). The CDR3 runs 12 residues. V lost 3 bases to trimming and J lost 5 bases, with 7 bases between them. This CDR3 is CASSISLYGYTF. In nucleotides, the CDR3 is TGTGCCAGTAGTATCTCCTTATATGGCTACACCTTC.

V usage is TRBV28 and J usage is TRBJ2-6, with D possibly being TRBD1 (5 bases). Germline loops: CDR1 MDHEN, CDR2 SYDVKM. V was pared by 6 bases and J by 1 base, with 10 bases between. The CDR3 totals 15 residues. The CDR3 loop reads CASSSGHSGANVLTF. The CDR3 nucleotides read TGTGCCAGCAGCTCCGGACATTCTGGGGCCAACGTCCTGACTTTC.

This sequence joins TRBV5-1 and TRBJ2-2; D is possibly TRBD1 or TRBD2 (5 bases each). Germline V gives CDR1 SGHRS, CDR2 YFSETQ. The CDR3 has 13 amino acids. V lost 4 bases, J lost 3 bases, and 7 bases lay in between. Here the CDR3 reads CASSPGHTGELFF. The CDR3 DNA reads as TGCGCCAGCAGCCCGGGACACACCGGGGAGCTGTTTTTT.

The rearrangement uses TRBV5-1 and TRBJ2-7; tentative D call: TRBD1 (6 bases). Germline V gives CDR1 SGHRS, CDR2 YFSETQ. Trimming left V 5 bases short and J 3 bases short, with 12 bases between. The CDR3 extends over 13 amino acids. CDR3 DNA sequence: TGCGCCAGCAGAGCTGGCAGGGGCTACGAGCAGTACTTC. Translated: CASRAGRGYEQYF.

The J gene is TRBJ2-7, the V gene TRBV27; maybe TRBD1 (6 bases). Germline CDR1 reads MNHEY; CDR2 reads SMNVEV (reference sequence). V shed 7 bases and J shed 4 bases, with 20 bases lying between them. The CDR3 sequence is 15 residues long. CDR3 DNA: TGTGCCAGCAACCGGAACTCGGGACAACATTACGAGCAGTACTTC. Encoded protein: CASNRNSGQHYEQYF.

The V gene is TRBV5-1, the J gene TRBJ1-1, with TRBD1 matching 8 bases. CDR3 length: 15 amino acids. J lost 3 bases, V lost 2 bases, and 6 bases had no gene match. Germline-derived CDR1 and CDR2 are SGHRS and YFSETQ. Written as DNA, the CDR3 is TGCGCCAGCAGCTTCTCAGGACAGGGCGACACTGAAGCTTTCTTT. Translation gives CASSFSGQGDTEAFF. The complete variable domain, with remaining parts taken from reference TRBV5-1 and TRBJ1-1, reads KAGVTQTPRYLIKTRGQQVTLSCSPISGHRSVSWYQQTPGQGLQFLFEYFSETQRNKGNFPGRFSGRQFSNSRSEMNVSTLELGDSALYLCASSFSGQGDTEAFFGQGTRLTVV.

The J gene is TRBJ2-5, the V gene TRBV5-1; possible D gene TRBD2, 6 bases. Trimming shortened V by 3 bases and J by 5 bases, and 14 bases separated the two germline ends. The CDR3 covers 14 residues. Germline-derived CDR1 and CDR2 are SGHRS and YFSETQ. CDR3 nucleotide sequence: TGCGCCAGCAGCTCCTGGGGACTGCCCGAGACCCAGTACTTC. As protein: CASSSWGLPETQYF.